The rows below give T cell receptor beta chains drawn from one sample of a study of shared clonotypes between healthy human individuals. The assay was immunoSEQ multiplex PCR, and TCRdb's table has in-frame clones only and misses some. The sample lists about 2.4 million clones; over 85% were seen once. Sequences were obtained from naive CD4+ T cells sorted from blood. All receptors come from a man between 18 and 35 years old in good health. Each CDR3 is given with its conserved first and last residue. D genes are given only for firm matches.

d_gene	v_gene	j_gene	len	CDR3nt	CDR3aa
TRBD2	TRBV5-1	TRBJ2-1	14	TGCGCCAGCGCACCGGGACTAGGGTACAATGAGCAGTTCTTC	CASAPGLGYNEQFF
TRBD2	TRBV7-2	TRBJ2-4	14	TGTGCCAGCAGTCTGCTAGCGGAGAAAAACATTCAGTACTTC	CASSLLAEKNIQYF
.	TRBV6-1	TRBJ2-1	14	TGTGCCAGCAGTGCCAGGGAAAGGGGCAATGAGCAGTTCTTC	CASSARERGNEQFF
.	TRBV5-1	TRBJ1-2	16	TGCGCCAGCAGCTTGGGAAGATCGGGGGCTCACTATGGCTACACCTTC	CASSLGRSGAHYGYTF
TRBD2	TRBV11-3	TRBJ2-3	16	TGTGCCAGCAGCCAGGGACTAGCGGGACGCACAGATACGCAGTATTTT	CASSQGLAGRTDTQYF
.	TRBV5-4	TRBJ1-6	17	TGTGCCAGCAGCGTGACGAGGCCCCCAATCTATAATTCACCCCTCCACTTT	CASSVTRPPIYNSPLHF
TRBD1	TRBV19	TRBJ1-6	14	TGTGCCAGTAGCCGGGACAGGGTCGGTTCACCCCTCCACTTT	CASSRDRVGSPLHF
.	TRBV30	TRBJ1-6	12	TGTGCCTGGAGTTTCTATAATTCACCCCTCCACTTT	CAWSFYNSPLHF
TRBD1	TRBV5-1	TRBJ1-4	17	TGCGCCAGCAGCTTAACTTTACAGGGGGCGGGGATGGAAAAACTGTTTTTT	CASSLTLQGAGMEKLFF
.	TRBV10-3	TRBJ2-7	11	TGTGCCATCACGGCGGGTTACGAGCAGTACTTC	CAITAGYEQYF